The clone carrying this T cell receptor beta chain has at least ten counts. What it binds is not known. The data stem from a study of T cells after yellow fever vaccination. Trimming pared 3 bases from V and 8 bases from J, leaving 17 bases between. Per the germline V gene, CDR1 is SGHTA and CDR2 is FQGNSA. The CDR3 length is 15 residues. Study results and limitations: The secondary T-cell response peaked on day 5, not day 15, but was weaker. The booster saw the reappearance of most primary-vaccination clones (roughly 96% CD4, roughly 87% CD8).

TCR cDNA was made by 5'RACE template switching, adding a universal primer site and UMIs. MiXCR, applied by TCRdb to the 5' RACE reads, yields one record per CDR3 protein. The table has a few hundred thousand distinct CDR3 sequences, around 3.6% seen once. The chain joins TRBV7-2 to TRBJ2-4; no reliable D call. This TCR derives from a man between 18 and 29 years old who received the YFV17D yellow fever vaccine. Sequences were derived from PBMCs, sampled on the day of the yellow fever booster vaccination. The CDR3 loop reads CASSLGFSAEHIQYF. The CDR3 DNA follows: TGTGCCAGCAGCTTGGGCTTCTCTGCGGAGCACATTCAGTACTTC.